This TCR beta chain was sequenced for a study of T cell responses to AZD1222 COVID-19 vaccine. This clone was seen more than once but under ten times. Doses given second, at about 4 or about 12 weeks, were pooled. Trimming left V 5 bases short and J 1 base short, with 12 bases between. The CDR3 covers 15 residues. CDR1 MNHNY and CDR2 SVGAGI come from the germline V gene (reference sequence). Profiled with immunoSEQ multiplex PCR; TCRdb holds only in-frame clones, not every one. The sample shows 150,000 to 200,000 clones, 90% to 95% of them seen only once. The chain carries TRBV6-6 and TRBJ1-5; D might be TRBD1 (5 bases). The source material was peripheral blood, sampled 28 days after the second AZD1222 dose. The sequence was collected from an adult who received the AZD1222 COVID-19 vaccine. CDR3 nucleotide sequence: TGTGCCAGCAGTCGAACAGGTTCCAGCAATCAGCCCCAGCATTTT. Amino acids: CASSRTGSSNQPQHF.